The clone carrying this T cell receptor beta chain was seen once. Its matching antigen is unknown. The sample comes from a study of cytotoxic CD8 clonotypes in ibrutinib-treated CLL. Broader study findings: Clonality went up at ibrutinib response and then declined back toward baseline at progression.

Trimming took 2 bases from V and 2 from J, leaving 10 bases between them. The CDR3 runs to 14 residues. The V gene's germline CDR1 is MNHNS and CDR2 SASEGT. Data came from immunoSEQ multiplex PCR; TCRdb stores just in-frame clones and leaves some out. The table lists 15,000 to 20,000 clones, about 86% of them singletons. The chain links TRBV6-1 to TRBJ2-7; no reliable D call. The sample here was PBMCs, taken before ibrutinib treatment. This receptor was identified in a human donor with chronic lymphocytic leukemia. The CDR3 reads CASSELDRTYEQYF. CDR3 bases: TGTGCCAGCAGTGAATTGGACCGTACCTACGAGCAGTACTTC.